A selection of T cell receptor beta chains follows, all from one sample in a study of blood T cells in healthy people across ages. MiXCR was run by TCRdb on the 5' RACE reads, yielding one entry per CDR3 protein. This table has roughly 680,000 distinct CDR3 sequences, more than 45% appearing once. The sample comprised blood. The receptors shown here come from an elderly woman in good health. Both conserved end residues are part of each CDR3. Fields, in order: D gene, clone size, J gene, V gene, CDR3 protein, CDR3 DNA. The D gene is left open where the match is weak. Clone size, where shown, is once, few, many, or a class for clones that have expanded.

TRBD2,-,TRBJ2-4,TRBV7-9,CASSLMTSGREGQAKNIQYF,TGTGCCAGCAGCTTAATGACTAGCGGGAGAGAGGGGCAAGCCAAAAACATTCAGTACTTC
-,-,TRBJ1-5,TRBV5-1,CASSLIGSPGPQHF,TGCGCCAGCAGCTTGATCGGCTCCCCGGGGCCCCAGCATTTT
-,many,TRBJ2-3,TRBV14,CASSPGRDTQYF,TGTGCCAGCAGCCCGGGGAGGGATACGCAGTATTTT
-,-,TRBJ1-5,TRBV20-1,CSATSEDLYSNQPQHF,TGCAGTGCTACTTCTGAGGATTTATATAGCAATCAGCCCCAGCATTTT
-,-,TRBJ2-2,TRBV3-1,CASSPPSKWAGELCF,TGTGCCAGCAGTCCCCCCTCCAAATGGGCCGGGGAGCTGTGTTTT
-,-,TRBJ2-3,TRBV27,CASSGQASDTQYF,TGTGCCAGCAGTGGGCAGGCCTCAGATACGCAGTATTTT
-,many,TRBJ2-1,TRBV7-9,CATQWTEYNEQFF,TGTGCCACCCAATGGACGGAATACAATGAGCAGTTCTTC
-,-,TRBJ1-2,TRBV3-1,CASSQDRGAGYGYTF,TGTGCCAGCAGCCAAGACAGGGGCGCAGGCTATGGCTACACCTTC
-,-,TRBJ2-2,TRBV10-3,CAISGGISVNTGELFF,TGTGCCATCAGTGGGGGGATCTCGGTGAACACCGGGGAGCTGTTTTTT
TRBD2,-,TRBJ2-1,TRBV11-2,CASSFRRGGQDEQFF,TGTGCCAGCAGCTTTCGGCGGGGGGGCCAAGATGAGCAGTTCTTC
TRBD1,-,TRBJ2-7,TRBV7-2,CASSLGSGQGYEQYF,TGTGCCAGCAGCTTAGGGTCGGGACAGGGTTACGAGCAGTACTTC
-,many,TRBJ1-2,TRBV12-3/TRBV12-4,CASTGDTGYSVYTF,TGTGCCAGCACAGGGGACACAGGGTATTCGGTCTACACCTTC
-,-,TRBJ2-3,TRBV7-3,CASSLTLQGADTQYF,TGTGCCAGCAGCTTAACGCTTCAAGGGGCAGATACGCAGTATTTT
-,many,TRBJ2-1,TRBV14,CASSRAGAGTFYNEQFF,TGTGCCAGCAGCCGGGCAGGGGCGGGGACCTTCTACAATGAGCAGTTCTTC
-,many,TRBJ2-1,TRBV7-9,CASRAIASYNEQFF,TGTGCCAGCAGAGCGATAGCCTCCTACAATGAGCAGTTCTTC
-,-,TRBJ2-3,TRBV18,CASSPPDSVSTDTQYF,TGTGCCAGCTCACCACCCGACTCCGTGAGCACAGATACGCAGTATTTT
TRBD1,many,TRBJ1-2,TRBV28,CASSLPTGRNYGYTF,TGTGCCAGCAGTTTACCGACAGGGCGGAACTATGGCTACACCTTC
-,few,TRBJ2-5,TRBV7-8,CATSFGVQETQYF,TGTGCCACCTCCTTTGGGGTCCAAGAGACCCAGTACTTC
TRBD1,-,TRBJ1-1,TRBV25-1,CASSEYRDRGEAFF,TGTGCCAGCAGTGAATACCGCGACAGGGGTGAAGCTTTCTTT
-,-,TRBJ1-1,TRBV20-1,CSALSGPPNTEAFF,TGCAGTGCTCTATCAGGACCGCCGAACACTGAAGCTTTCTTT
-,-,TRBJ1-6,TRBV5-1,CASTLDGRQSKPPLHF,TGCGCCAGCACCCTGGATGGGCGACAGTCCAAGCCACCCCTCCACTTT
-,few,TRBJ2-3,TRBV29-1,CSVRTVYTDTQYF,TGCAGCGTTAGGACGGTCTACACAGATACGCAGTATTTT
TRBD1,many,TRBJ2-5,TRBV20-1,CSARDPRGQKTQYF,TGCAGTGCTAGAGATCCCAGGGGGCAGAAGACCCAGTACTTC